This T cell receptor (beta chain) comes out of a study of T cells expressing NK-cell markers. Study overall: Just one sequenced donor of eight was HCMV-seronegative, while seven were seropositive. General study points: The CD3+CD56-NKG2C+ fraction of a few donors was also led by these clonotypes.

This CDR3 has 14 residues. The V gene's germline CDR1 is SEHNR and CDR2 FQNEAQ (reference sequence). For each CDR3 protein, TCRdb gives one entry from its re-call of the 5' RACE reads, without DNA. This sample's table has 450,000 to 600,000 distinct CDR3 sequences. Note on this clonotype: Its cognate antigen is unknown.

V and J are TRBV7-9 and TRBJ2-3; TCRdb's D gene call, TRBD1, goes unchecked for lack of DNA. Specimen: blood T cells: a sorted CD56 or NKG2C T cell subset, CD4+ or CD8+ T cells, or bulk PBMC T cells (not recorded which). The receptor was isolated from a man between 18 and 35 years old in good health. The CDR3 sequence is CASNRGPDTDTQYF.